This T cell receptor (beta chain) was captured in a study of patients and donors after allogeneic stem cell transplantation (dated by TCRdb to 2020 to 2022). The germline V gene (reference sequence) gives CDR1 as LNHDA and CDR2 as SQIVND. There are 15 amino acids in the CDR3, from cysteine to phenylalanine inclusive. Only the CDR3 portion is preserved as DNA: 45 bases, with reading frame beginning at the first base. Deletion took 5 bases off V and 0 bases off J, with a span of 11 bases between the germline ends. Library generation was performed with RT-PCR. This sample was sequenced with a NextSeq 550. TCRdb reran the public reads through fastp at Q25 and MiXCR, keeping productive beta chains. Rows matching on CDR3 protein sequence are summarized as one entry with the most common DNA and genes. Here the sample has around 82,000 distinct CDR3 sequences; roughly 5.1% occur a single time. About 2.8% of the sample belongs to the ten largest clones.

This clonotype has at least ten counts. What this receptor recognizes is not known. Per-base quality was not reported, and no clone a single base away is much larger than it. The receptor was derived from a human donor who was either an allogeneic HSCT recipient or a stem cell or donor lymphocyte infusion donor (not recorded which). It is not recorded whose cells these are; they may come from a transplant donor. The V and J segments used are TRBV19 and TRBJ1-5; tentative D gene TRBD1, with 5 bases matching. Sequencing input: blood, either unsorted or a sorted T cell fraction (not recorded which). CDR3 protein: CASSGAGYSNQPQHF. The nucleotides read TGTGCCAGTAGTGGGGCAGGCTATAGCAATCAGCCCCAGCATTTT.